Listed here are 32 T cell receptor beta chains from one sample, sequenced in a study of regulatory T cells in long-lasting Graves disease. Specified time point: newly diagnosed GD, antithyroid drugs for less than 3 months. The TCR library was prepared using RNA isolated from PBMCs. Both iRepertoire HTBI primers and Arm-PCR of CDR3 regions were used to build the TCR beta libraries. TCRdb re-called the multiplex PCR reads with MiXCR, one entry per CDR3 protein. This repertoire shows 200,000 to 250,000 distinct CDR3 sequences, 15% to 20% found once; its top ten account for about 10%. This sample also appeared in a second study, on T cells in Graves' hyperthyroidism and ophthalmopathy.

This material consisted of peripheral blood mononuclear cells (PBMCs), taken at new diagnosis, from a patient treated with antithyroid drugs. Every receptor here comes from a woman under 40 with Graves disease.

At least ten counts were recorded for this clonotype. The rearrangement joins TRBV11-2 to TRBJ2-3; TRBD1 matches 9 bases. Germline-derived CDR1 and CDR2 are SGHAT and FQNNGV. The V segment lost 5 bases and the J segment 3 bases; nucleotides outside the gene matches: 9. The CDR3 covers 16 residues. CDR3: CASSTRQGVLTDTQYF. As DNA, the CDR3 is TGTGCCAGCAGCACCCGACAGGGGGTTTTAACAGATACGCAGTATTTT.

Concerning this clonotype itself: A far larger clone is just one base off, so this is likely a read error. The CDR3 sequence is CASSPGSSYEQYF. The CDR3 DNA reads as TGTGCCAGCTCCCCGGGGAGCTCCTACGAGCAGTACTTC. V and J are TRBV28 and TRBJ2-7; tentatively, D is TRBD2 (5 bases). In germline, CDR1 is MDHEN, CDR2 SYDVKM. Trimming removed 8 bases at V and 0 bases at J, with 11 bases between. CDR3 length: 13 residues.

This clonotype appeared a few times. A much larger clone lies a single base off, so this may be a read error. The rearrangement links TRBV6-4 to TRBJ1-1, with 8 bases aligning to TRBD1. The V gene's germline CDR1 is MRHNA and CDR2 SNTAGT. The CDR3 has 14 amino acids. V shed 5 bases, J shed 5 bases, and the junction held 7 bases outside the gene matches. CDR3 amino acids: CASSYGRGLTEAFF. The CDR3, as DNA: TGTGCCAGCAGTTACGGCAGGGGGCTGACTGAAGCTTTCTTT.

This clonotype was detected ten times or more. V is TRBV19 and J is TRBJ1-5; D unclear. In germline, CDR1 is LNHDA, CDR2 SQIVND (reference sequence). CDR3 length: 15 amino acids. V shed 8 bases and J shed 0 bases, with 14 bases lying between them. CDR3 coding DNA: TGTGCCAGTGCATTGGGTTCAACTAGCAATCAGCCCCAGCATTTT. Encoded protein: CASALGSTSNQPQHF.

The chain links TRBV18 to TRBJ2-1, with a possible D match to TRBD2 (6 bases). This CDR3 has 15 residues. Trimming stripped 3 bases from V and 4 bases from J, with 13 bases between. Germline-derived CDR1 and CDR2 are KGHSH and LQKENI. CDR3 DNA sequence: TGTGCCAGCTCACCTAGCGGCCCGGGTTACAATGAGCAGTTCTTC. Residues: CASSPSGPGYNEQFF. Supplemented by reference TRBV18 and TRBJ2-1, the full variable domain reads NAGVMQNPRHLVRRRGQEARLRCSPMKGHSHVYWYRQLPEEGLKFMVYLQKENIIDESGMPKERFSAEFPKEGPSILRIQQVVRGDSAAYFCASSPSGPGYNEQFFGPGTRLTVL.

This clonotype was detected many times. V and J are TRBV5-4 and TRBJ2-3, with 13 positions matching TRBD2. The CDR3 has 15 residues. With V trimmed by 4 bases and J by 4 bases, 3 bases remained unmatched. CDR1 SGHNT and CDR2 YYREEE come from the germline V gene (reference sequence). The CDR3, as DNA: TGTGCCAGCAGCAGGGGACTAGCGGGGCCAGATACGCAGTATTTT. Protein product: CASSRGLAGPDTQYF.

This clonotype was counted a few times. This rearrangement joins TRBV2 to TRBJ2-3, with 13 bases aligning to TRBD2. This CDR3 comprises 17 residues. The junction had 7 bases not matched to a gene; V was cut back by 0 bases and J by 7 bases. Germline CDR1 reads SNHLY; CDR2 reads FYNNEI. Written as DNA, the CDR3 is TGTGCCAGCAGTGAAGCTGTACTAGCGGGAGGGCCATATACGCAGTATTTT. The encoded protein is CASSEAVLAGGPYTQYF.

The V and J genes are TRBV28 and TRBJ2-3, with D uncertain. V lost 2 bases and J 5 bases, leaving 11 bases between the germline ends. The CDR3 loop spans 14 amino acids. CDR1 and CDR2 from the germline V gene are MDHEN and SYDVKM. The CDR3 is CASSLRSVEDTQYF. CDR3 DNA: TGTGCCAGCAGTTTAAGGAGCGTGGAAGATACGCAGTATTTT.

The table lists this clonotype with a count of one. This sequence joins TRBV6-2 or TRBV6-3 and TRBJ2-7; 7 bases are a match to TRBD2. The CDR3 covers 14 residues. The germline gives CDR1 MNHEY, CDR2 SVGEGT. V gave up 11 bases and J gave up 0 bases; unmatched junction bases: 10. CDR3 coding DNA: TGTGCCGCGTCGGTCGCGGGGGACTCCTACGAGCAGTACTTC. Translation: CAASVAGDSYEQYF.

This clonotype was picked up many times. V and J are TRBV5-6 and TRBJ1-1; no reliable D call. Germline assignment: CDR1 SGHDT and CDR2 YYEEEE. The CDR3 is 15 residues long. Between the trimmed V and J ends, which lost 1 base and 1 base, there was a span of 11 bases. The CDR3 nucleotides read TGTGCCAGCAGCTTGTTTTCGGGAGGGAACACTGAAGCTTTCTTT. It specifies CASSLFSGGNTEAFF.

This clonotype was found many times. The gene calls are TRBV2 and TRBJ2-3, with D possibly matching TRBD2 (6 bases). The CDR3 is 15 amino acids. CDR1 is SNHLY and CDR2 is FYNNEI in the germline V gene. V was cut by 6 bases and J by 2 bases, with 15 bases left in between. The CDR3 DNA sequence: TGTGCCAGCAGCGCGCGGGACTCCTACACAGATACGCAGTATTTT. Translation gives CASSARDSYTDTQYF.

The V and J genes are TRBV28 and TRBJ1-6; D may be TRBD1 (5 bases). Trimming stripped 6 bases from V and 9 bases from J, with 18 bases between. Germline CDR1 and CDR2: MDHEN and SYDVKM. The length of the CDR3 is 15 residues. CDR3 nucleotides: TGTGCCAGCAGCCCTAGCTGGGGCGTGGGTTCACCCCTCCACTTT. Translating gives CASSPSWGVGSPLHF.

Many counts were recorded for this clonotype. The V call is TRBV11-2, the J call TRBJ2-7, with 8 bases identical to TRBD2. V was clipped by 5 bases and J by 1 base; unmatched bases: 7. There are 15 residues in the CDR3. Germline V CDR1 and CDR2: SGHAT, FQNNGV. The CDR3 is CASSNSGTRSYEQYF. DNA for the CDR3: TGTGCCAGCAGCAATTCGGGGACTAGGTCCTACGAGCAGTACTTC. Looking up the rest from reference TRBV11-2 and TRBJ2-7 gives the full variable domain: EAGVAQSPRYKIIEKRQSVAFWCNPISGHATLYWYQQILGQGPKLLIQFQNNGVVDDSQLPKDRFSAERLKGVDSTLKIQPAKLEDSAVYLCASSNSGTRSYEQYFGPGTRLTVT.

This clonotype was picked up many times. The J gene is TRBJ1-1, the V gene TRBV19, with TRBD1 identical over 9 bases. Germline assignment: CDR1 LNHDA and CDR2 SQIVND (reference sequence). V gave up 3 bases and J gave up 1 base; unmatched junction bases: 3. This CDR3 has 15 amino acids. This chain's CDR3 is CASSMTGGPNTEAFF. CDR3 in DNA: TGTGCCAGTAGTATGACAGGGGGACCGAACACTGAAGCTTTCTTT.

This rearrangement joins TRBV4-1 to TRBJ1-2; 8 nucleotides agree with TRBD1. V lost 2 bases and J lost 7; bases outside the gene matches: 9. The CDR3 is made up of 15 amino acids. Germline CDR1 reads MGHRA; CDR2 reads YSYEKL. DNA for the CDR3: TGCGCCAGCAGCCAAAATGGACAGGGTTCTTTTGGCTACACCTTC. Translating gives CASSQNGQGSFGYTF.

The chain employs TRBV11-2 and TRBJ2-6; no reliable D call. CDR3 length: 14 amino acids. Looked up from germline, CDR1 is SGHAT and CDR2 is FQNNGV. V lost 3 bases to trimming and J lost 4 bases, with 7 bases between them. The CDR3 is CASSLGIGANVLTF. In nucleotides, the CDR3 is TGTGCCAGCAGCTTGGGAATCGGGGCCAACGTCCTGACTTTC.

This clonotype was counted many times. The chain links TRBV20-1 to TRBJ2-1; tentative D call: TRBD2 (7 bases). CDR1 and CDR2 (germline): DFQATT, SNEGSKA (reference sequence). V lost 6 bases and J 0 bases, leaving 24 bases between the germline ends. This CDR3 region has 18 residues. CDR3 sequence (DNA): TGCAGTGCGCCAACCCCCTTGGCGGGGGCTAGCTCCTACAATGAGCAGTTCTTC. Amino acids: CSAPTPLAGASSYNEQFF.

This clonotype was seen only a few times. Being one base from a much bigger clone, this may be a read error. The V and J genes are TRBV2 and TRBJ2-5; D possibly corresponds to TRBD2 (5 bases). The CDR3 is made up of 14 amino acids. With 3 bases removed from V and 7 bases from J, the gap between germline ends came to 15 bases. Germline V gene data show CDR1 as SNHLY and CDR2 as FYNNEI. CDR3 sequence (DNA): TGTGCCAGCAGTGAGTGGGTAGGAGGAAGGACCCAGTACTTC. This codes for CASSEWVGGRTQYF.

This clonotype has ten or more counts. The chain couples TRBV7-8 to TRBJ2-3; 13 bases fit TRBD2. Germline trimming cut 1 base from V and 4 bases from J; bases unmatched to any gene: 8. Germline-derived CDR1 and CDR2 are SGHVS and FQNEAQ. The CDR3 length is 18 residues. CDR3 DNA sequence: TGTGCCAGCAGCTTAGGACTAGCGGGAGGCTCCTGGGCAGATACGCAGTATTTT. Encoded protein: CASSLGLAGGSWADTQYF.

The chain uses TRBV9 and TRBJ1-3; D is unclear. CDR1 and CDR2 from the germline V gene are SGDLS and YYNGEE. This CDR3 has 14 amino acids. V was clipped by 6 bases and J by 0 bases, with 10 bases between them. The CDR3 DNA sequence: TGTGCCAGCAATCCCGGCGACTCTGGAAACACCATATATTTT. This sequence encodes CASNPGDSGNTIYF.

CDR3 sequence (DNA): TGTGCCAGCAGCGTAGACTCAACGGTAGGCAATCAGCCCCAGCATTTT. Amino acid sequence: CASSVDSTVGNQPQHF. The chain is built from TRBV9 and TRBJ1-5, with D unresolved. V was shortened by 0 bases and J by 2 bases, with 12 bases between the two germline ends. Germline V CDR1 and CDR2: SGDLS, YYNGEE. The CDR3 totals 16 residues.

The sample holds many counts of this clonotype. The CDR3, as DNA: TGCAGTGCGAGGGTCGCTGGCCAAGAGACCCAGTACTTC. Protein product: CSARVAGQETQYF. The chain uses TRBV20-1 and TRBJ2-5; the D gene is possibly TRBD2 (5 bases). The V end was cut by 6 bases, the J end by 1 base, with 12 bases between. Germline V gives CDR1 DFQATT, CDR2 SNEGSKA (reference sequence). The CDR3 is made up of 13 amino acids.

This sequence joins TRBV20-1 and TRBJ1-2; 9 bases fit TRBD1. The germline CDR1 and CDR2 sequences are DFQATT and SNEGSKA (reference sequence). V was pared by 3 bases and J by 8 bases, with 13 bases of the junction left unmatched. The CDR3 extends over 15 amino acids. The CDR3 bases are TGCAGTGCTAGGGTCCCGGGACAGGGTGGCGGGGGCTACACCTTC. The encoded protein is CSARVPGQGGGGYTF.

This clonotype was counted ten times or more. This chain's CDR3 is CASSQWGGQSQETQYF. CDR3 in DNA: TGTGCCAGCAGCCAATGGGGCGGGCAGTCCCAAGAGACCCAGTACTTC. The chain carries TRBV3-1 and TRBJ2-5; the D call may be TRBD1 or TRBD2 (5 bases each). CDR3 length: 16 amino acids. Germline CDR1 reads LGHDT; CDR2 reads YNNKEL (reference sequence). V gave up 2 bases and J gave up 1 base, with 14 bases separating them.

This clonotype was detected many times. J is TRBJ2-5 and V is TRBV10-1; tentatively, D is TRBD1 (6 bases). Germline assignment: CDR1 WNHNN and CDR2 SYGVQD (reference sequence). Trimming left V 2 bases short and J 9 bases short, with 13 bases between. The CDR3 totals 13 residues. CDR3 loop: CASSEPGAVAQYF. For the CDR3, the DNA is TGCGCCAGCAGTGAGCCAGGGGCGGTGGCCCAGTACTTC.

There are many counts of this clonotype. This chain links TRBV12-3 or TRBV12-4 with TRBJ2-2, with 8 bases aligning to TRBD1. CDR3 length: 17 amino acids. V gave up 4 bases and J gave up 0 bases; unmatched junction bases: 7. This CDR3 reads CASSWSTGVPNTGELFF. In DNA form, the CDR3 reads TGTGCCAGCAGTTGGTCGACAGGGGTGCCGAACACCGGGGAGCTGTTTTTT.

Here the CDR3 DNA reads TGCAGCGGGGGACAGGGGGATCCCGGGGAGCTGTTTTTT. Translation: CSGGQGDPGELFF. The V gene is TRBV29-1, the J gene TRBJ2-2; 11 bases match TRBD1. V shed 7 bases, J shed 6 bases, and the junction held 4 bases outside the gene matches. The length of the CDR3 is 13 residues. From germline, CDR1 is SQVTM and CDR2 ANQGSEA.

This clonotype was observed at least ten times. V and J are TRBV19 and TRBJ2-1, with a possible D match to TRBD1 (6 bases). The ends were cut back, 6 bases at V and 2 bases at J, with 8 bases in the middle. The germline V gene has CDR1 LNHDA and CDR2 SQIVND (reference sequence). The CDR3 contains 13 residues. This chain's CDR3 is CASRKGAYNEQFF. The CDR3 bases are TGTGCCAGTAGAAAGGGGGCCTACAATGAGCAGTTCTTC.

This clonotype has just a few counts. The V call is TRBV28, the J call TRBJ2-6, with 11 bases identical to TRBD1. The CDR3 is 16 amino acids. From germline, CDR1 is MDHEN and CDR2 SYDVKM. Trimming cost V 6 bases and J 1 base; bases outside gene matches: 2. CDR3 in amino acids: CASRGQGVSGANVLTF. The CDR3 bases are TGTGCCAGCAGGGGACAGGGGGTATCTGGGGCCAACGTCCTGACTTTC.

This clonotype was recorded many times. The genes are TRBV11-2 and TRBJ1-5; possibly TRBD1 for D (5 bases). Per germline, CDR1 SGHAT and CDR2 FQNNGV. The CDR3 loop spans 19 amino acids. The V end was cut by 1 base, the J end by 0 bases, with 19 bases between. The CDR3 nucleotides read TGTGCCAGCAGCTTAGGTTACGGGGGTGGGAAATATAGCAATCAGCCCCAGCATTTT. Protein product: CASSLGYGGGKYSNQPQHF.

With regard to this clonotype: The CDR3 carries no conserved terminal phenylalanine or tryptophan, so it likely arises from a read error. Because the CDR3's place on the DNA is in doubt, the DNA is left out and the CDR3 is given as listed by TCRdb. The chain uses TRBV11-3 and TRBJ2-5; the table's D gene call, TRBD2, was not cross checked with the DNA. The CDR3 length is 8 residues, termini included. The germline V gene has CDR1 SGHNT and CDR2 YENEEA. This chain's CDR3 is CASSPRAG.

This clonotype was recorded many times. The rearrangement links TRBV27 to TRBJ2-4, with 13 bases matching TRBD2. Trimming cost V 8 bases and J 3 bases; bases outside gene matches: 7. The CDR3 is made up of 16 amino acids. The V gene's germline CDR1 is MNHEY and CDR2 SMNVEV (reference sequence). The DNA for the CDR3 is TGTGCCAGCCATACTAGCGGGAGGGGGGACAAAAACATTCAGTACTTC. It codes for CASHTSGRGDKNIQYF.